This T cell receptor beta chain was documented in a study of T cell responses to AZD1222 COVID-19 vaccine. Findings of the study overall: White British people made up most donors, females outnumbered males, and clonal diversity was possibly underestimated. Only a handful of AZD1222 recipients, six or seven in all, had baseline seropositivity. Epitopes outside B.1.351 and B.1.1.7 mutated regions reportedly drew nearly half of spike TCRs.

Trimming left V 9 bases short and J 4 bases short, with 12 bases between. This CDR3 region has 13 residues. Germline CDR1 MNHEY, CDR2 SVGAGI. Researchers grouped second doses given at about 4 or about 12 weeks into one pool. Comments on this clone: Its target is not known.

The assay was immunoSEQ multiplex PCR, and TCRdb's table has in-frame clones only and misses some. The sample has 150,000 to 200,000 clones, approximately 90% seen once. The genes are TRBV6-5 and TRBJ2-2; D gene ambiguous. The sequence came from an adult who received the AZD1222 COVID-19 vaccine. The sample in question was peripheral blood, obtained 28 days after the second AZD1222 dose. The CDR3 DNA reads as TGTGCCAGTACCAATGACGGCACCGGGGAGCTGTTTTTT. It yields the protein CASTNDGTGELFF.